Listed here are 7 T cell receptor beta chains from one sample, sequenced in a study of molecular identifiers for immune sequencing clone quantification. TCRdb ran MiXCR on the PCR reads and lists one entry per CDR3 protein. The sample carries about 510,000 distinct CDR3 sequences, about a quarter recorded once. Sequencing was carried out using naive CD8+ T cells from blood, with Jurkat cell RNA spiked in. Subset: FACS-sorted CD8+CD4-CCR7+CD45RA+ naive T cells. The receptors shown here come from a human donor in good health. Some libraries in this study had Jurkat cell RNA spiked in.

The CDR3 loop is CAWSSQGTVGANVLTF. CDR3 DNA sequence: TGTGCCTGGAGTAGTCAGGGAACGGTTGGGGCCAACGTCCTGACTTTC. This sequence joins TRBV30 and TRBJ2-6, with TRBD1 as a possible D gene (5 bases). Germline V gives CDR1 GTSNPN, CDR2 SVGIG (reference sequence). V was trimmed by 2 bases and J by 3 bases, leaving 14 bases between them. The CDR3 runs to 16 residues.

This clonotype was counted many times. The chain combines TRBV5-5 with TRBJ2-3; 7 nucleotides match TRBD2. Looked up from germline, CDR1 is SGHKS and CDR2 is YYEKEE (reference sequence). CDR3 length: 15 residues. V lost 2 bases to trimming and J lost 11 bases; unmatched junction nucleotides: 14. The CDR3, as DNA: TGTGCCAGCAGCTTTGGGGGAGGGCTGGTATTTGGGCAGTATTTT. Protein: CASSFGGGLVFGQYF.

This clonotype was seen many times. The chain employs TRBV7-6 and TRBJ1-1; TRBD1 might be the D (5 bases). V dropped 1 base and J dropped 3 bases, with 15 bases sitting between them. Germline values: CDR1 SGHVS, CDR2 FNYEAQ. The CDR3 loop spans 16 amino acids. The CDR3 nucleotides are TGTGCCAGCAGCTTAGTGGGGGGACGGACCCACACTGAAGCTTTCTTT. Translation gives CASSLVGGRTHTEAFF.

The chain carries TRBV15 and TRBJ2-2; D possibly corresponds to TRBD2 (5 bases). The CDR3 covers 15 residues. Trimming took 3 bases from V and 7 from J, leaving 15 bases between them. Germline values: CDR1 LNHNV, CDR2 YYDKDF (reference sequence). CDR3 sequence (DNA): TGTGCCACCAGCAGTGGACTGGGGTTAAGCGGGGAGCTGTTTTTT. The encoded protein is CATSSGLGLSGELFF.

On this clonotype itself: One end of the junction varies from germline; a read error may be responsible. This rearrangement joins TRBV27 to TRBJ2-7; perhaps D is TRBD1 or TRBD2 (5 bases each). This CDR3 spans 14 amino acids. Germline V gives CDR1 MNHEY, CDR2 SMNVEV (reference sequence). DNA for the CDR3: TGTGCCAGCAGTCTCGGCTCAGGGACCTACGGGCAGTACTTC. Its protein product is CASSLGSGTYGQYF.

For this clonotype: Compared with germline, one end of the junction differs, possibly owing to a read error. The chain links TRBV4-3 to TRBJ1-5, with 9 bases identical to TRBD1. The germline V gene encodes CDR1 LGHNA and CDR2 YSLEER. This CDR3 is 15 amino acids long. CDR3 loop: CAGSQDRGDNQPQHF. In nucleotides, the CDR3 is TGCGCCGGCAGCCAAGACAGGGGGGACAATCAGCCCCAGCATTTT.

The chain joins TRBV4-1 to TRBJ1-5; D is unclear. Trimming shortened V by 0 bases and J by 1 base, and 7 bases separated the two germline ends. The CDR3 is 15 residues long. Germline V gives CDR1 MGHRA, CDR2 YSYEKL. DNA for the CDR3: TGCGCCAGCAGCCAAGAGGTGGGAAGCAATCAGCCCCAGCATTTT. Its protein is CASSQEVGSNQPQHF.